This TCR beta chain appears in the sequencing data of a study of early T cells in non-severe SARS-CoV-2 infection. Across the study: Chains were not paired, and sequencing was done on bulk RNA from unsorted whole blood.

Overall study results and limits: Sequences matched to VDJdb favored anti-spike CD8 responses, while private and CD4 specificities were missed.

Molecules of cDNA were individually given unique molecular identifiers that were attached to them. TCRdb itself ran the 5' RACE reads through MiXCR, one entry per CDR3 protein. The sample has roughly 90,000 distinct CDR3 sequences; approximately 15% are singletons. This clonotype was found a few times. Its antigen remains unidentified. J lost 0 bases, V lost 6 bases, and 7 bases had no gene match. Germline lookup yields CDR1 MNHEY and CDR2 SVGAGI. The CDR3 runs to 16 residues. The source is an adult who was a healthcare worker with PCR-confirmed SARS-CoV-2 infection or an uninfected control (not recorded which). The V and J genes are TRBV6-5 and TRBJ2-3; TRBD1 matches at 9 bases. The specimen sequenced was whole blood. CDR3 sequence reads: CASSSTGTGSTDTQYF. The CDR3 DNA reads as TGTGCCAGCAGCTCCACCGGGACAGGGAGCACAGATACGCAGTATTTT.